The source of this TCR beta chain is a study of identical twins. Study-wide results and caveats: Analyses based on zero insertions could be partly confounded by invariant MAIT and iNKT cells.

In this sample, this clonotype turned up a few times. Its specificity is unknown. The CDR3 is 16 amino acids. Germline-derived CDR1 and CDR2 are SGHDN and FVKESK. With 2 bases removed from V and 2 bases from J, the gap between germline ends came to 12 bases. Template switching added a universal primer site, and cDNA bore unique molecular identifiers. MiXCR, applied by TCRdb to the 5' RACE reads, yields one record per CDR3 protein. The sample holds roughly 250,000 distinct CDR3 sequences, approximately 7.3% seen once. These sequences were also reported in another study, on yellow fever vaccine responses in identical twins.

This TCR was sampled from a woman in her late teens or twenties in good health. V usage is TRBV14 and J usage is TRBJ2-2; the D is unclear. What was sequenced was CD8+ T cells sorted from blood. CDR3: CASSQRIVTNTGELFF. DNA for the CDR3: TGTGCCAGCAGCCAACGGATCGTTACCAACACCGGGGAGCTGTTTTTT.